The next 18 T cell receptor beta chains were all read from a single sample in a study of T cells in Graves' hyperthyroidism and ophthalmopathy. Amplification targeted TCR beta CDR3 regions from RNA transcripts. The HTBI primer set served for first-round RT-PCR of the TCR CDR3. MiXCR, applied by TCRdb to the multiplex PCR reads, yields one record per CDR3 protein. The profile shows about 520,000 distinct CDR3 sequences, about 20% of them singletons. The specimen was blood. The source of these receptors is a man aged 18 to 29 with Graves' hyperthyroidism.

In its sample, this clonotype was seen many times. The chain uses TRBV19 and TRBJ1-2; D is ambiguous. Germline CDR1 is LNHDA and CDR2 is SQIVND (reference sequence). The V gene lost 8 bases and the J gene lost 2 bases, with 12 bases spanning the gap. This CDR3 spans 13 amino acids. DNA for the CDR3: TGTGCCAGTGCCCGCGAGGTAAACTATGGCTACACCTTC. Its protein is CASAREVNYGYTF.

This clonotype was seen more than once but under ten times. This rearrangement joins TRBV2 to TRBJ2-5; D is possibly TRBD1 or TRBD2 (5 bases each). Germline V gene lookup returns CDR1 SNHLY and CDR2 FYNNEI. The CDR3 has 13 residues. V lost 5 bases and J lost 5, with 12 bases in between. CDR3 sequence (DNA): TGTGCCAGCAGTTCACGAGGGGCTGAGACCCAGTACTTC. It yields the protein CASSSRGAETQYF.

This clonotype was counted between two and nine times. The chain links TRBV27 to TRBJ2-4; D tentatively fits TRBD1 or TRBD2 (5 bases each). CDR1 and CDR2 (germline): MNHEY, SMNVEV (reference sequence). Trimming pared 6 bases from V and 0 bases from J, leaving 6 bases between. This CDR3 has 13 residues. For the CDR3, the DNA is TGTGCCAGCAGGGGGGTAGCCAAAAACATTCAGTACTTC. Translated, it gives CASRGVAKNIQYF.

This clonotype has ten or more counts. This chain uses TRBV12-3 or TRBV12-4 with TRBJ1-2; 8 bases are a match to TRBD1. The CDR3 consists of 14 residues. With V trimmed by 3 bases and J by 4 bases, 4 bases remained unmatched. The CDR3 here is CASSFGTGGYGYTF. DNA for the CDR3: TGTGCCAGCAGTTTTGGAACAGGGGGCTATGGCTACACCTTC.

This clonotype was seen at least ten times. The CDR3 carries no conserved terminal phenylalanine or tryptophan, so it likely arises from a read error. This sequence joins TRBV12-3 or TRBV12-4 and TRBJ1-1; a weak D match, TRBD1 (6 bases). The V end was cut by 6 bases, the J end by 3 bases, with 14 bases between. The CDR3 is made up of 14 amino acids. The CDR3 is CASSPTGLDTEAFL. In DNA form, the CDR3 reads TGTGCCAGCAGCCCGACAGGACTGGACACTGAAGCTTTCCTT.

This clonotype was seen ten or more times. The V gene is TRBV27, the J gene TRBJ1-1; D may be TRBD1 (6 bases). V lost 3 bases and J lost 5, with 19 bases in between. The CDR3 extends over 16 amino acids. Per germline, CDR1 MNHEY and CDR2 SMNVEV (reference sequence). CDR3 amino acids: CASSLSRAGGGTEAFF. The CDR3 DNA is TGTGCCAGCAGTTTGTCCAGGGCGGGAGGGGGGACTGAAGCTTTCTTT.

The table lists this clonotype with a few counts. V usage is TRBV7-9 and J usage is TRBJ2-7, with D possibly TRBD2 on 5 matching bases. The CDR3 has 14 residues. The germline V and J ends were trimmed by 0 bases and 0 bases, with 6 bases remaining between them. CDR1 is SEHNR, CDR2 FQNEAQ, per germline (reference sequence). The CDR3 DNA sequence: TGTGCCAGCAGCTTAGCTACTAGCTCCTACGAGCAGTACTTC. Translation: CASSLATSSYEQYF.

This clonotype has ten or more counts. V usage is TRBV2 and J usage is TRBJ1-4; 9 bases map to TRBD1. Germline-derived CDR1 and CDR2 are SNHLY and FYNNEI. With 3 bases clipped from V and 8 bases from J, the junction kept 4 bases outside the gene matches. CDR3 length: 14 amino acids. CDR3 DNA sequence: TGTGCCAGCAGTGAGGACAGGGGCGGCGAAAAACTGTTTTTT. This codes for CASSEDRGGEKLFF. Based on the CDR3 plus reference TRBV2 and TRBJ1-4, the full variable domain is EPEVTQTPSHQVTQMGQEVILRCVPISNHLYFYWYRQILGQKVEFLVSFYNNEISEKSEIFDDQFSVERPDGSNFTLKIRSTKLEDSAMYFCASSEDRGGEKLFFGSGTQLSVL.

The chain combines TRBV6-1 with TRBJ2-7; D possibly uses TRBD1 or TRBD2 (5 bases each). The V end lost 1 base, the J end lost 1 base, and 14 bases lay between the germline ends. CDR3 length: 16 residues. In germline, CDR1 is MNHNS, CDR2 SASEGT. In DNA, the CDR3 is TGTGCCAGCAGTGAAGGTTTTGGGGGATTATCCTACGAGCAGTACTTC. It translates to CASSEGFGGLSYEQYF.

This clonotype was counted ten times or more. A junction end diverges from the germline sequence, so it may reflect a read error. The chain has TRBV12-3 or TRBV12-4 and TRBJ2-2, with 8 bases that match TRBD1. The CDR3 runs to 16 residues. CDR3 DNA: TGTGCCAGCGGTTTCAGGACAGGGTCTATCACCGGGGAGCTGTTTTTT. As protein: CASGFRTGSITGELFF.

This clonotype occurred a few times. The chain is built from TRBV4-1 and TRBJ1-2; perhaps TRBD1 as D (6 bases). V lost 3 bases and J 4 bases, leaving 15 bases between the germline ends. This CDR3 has 15 amino acids. The germline gives CDR1 MGHRA, CDR2 YSYEKL. The CDR3 sequence: CASSQEQGRIYGYTF. DNA of the CDR3: TGCGCCAGCAGCCAGGAACAGGGTCGGATCTATGGCTACACCTTC.

This clonotype was seen many times. This chain connects TRBV27 to TRBJ2-7; weak D call: TRBD1 (6 bases). The CDR3 is 15 amino acids. Trimming left V 2 bases short and J 6 bases short, with 17 bases between. CDR1 and CDR2 (germline): MNHEY, SMNVEV (reference sequence). CDR3 in amino acids: CASSLTWGPFSEQYF. CDR3 sequence (DNA): TGTGCCAGCAGTTTAACATGGGGGCCGTTCTCCGAGCAGTACTTC.

This chain links TRBV4-1 with TRBJ2-7, with D possibly being TRBD1 (5 bases). Trimming took off 6 bases at V and 6 bases at J, with 21 bases between the two ends. The CDR3 spans 15 residues. Per the germline V gene, CDR1 is MGHRA and CDR2 is YSYEKL. The DNA for the CDR3 is TGCGCCAGCAGACCAGAGGCAGGGTGGAAGGGCGAGCAGTACTTC. Its protein product is CASRPEAGWKGEQYF.

The genes are TRBV25-1 and TRBJ2-5; 15 bases match TRBD2. Germline V lookup: CDR1 MGHDK, CDR2 SYGVNS. The junction had 9 bases not matched to a gene; V was cut back by 5 bases and J by 5 bases. This CDR3 is 17 amino acids long. The CDR3 DNA sequence: TGTGCCAGCAGTCCGCGGACTAGCGGGGGGGCCTTTGAGACCCAGTACTTC. The encoded protein is CASSPRTSGGAFETQYF.

At least ten counts were recorded for this clonotype. The V and J genes are TRBV11-2 and TRBJ2-7; D call uncertain. The CDR3 runs to 12 residues. CDR1 and CDR2 (germline): SGHAT, FQNNGV. Trimming took 5 bases from V and 3 from J, leaving 8 bases between them. CDR3 amino acids: CASSPPYYEQYF. In DNA, the CDR3 is TGTGCCAGCAGCCCCCCGTACTACGAGCAGTACTTC.

In its sample, this clonotype was seen many times. The chain employs TRBV7-8 and TRBJ1-5, with TRBD1 as a possible D gene (5 bases). Trimming cost V 5 bases and J 4 bases, with 12 bases left between them. The CDR3 sequence is 14 residues long. The V gene's germline CDR1 is SGHVS and CDR2 FQNEAQ. CDR3 nucleotides: TGTGCCAGCAGCCCGGACATCCAAAATCAGCCCCAGCATTTT. Its translation: CASSPDIQNQPQHF.

This clonotype was recorded many times. This chain's CDR3 is CATSRAPKSGNTIYF. As DNA, the CDR3 is TGTGCCACCAGCAGAGCCCCCAAATCTGGAAACACCATATATTTT. The rearrangement joins TRBV15 to TRBJ1-3; D is ambiguous. The V end lost 1 base, the J end lost 1 base, and 8 bases lay between the germline ends. The CDR3 totals 15 residues. Germline V CDR1 and CDR2: LNHNV, YYDKDF (reference sequence).

This clonotype was recorded many times. The gene calls are TRBV6-1 and TRBJ2-4, with D possibly matching TRBD1 (5 bases). This CDR3 region has 14 residues. Germline V gene data show CDR1 as MNHNS and CDR2 as SASEGT. V shed 2 bases and J shed 6 bases, with 11 bases lying between them. CDR3 amino acids: CASSESRVGNIQYF. CDR3 nucleotides: TGTGCCAGCAGTGAATCCAGGGTGGGAAACATTCAGTACTTC.